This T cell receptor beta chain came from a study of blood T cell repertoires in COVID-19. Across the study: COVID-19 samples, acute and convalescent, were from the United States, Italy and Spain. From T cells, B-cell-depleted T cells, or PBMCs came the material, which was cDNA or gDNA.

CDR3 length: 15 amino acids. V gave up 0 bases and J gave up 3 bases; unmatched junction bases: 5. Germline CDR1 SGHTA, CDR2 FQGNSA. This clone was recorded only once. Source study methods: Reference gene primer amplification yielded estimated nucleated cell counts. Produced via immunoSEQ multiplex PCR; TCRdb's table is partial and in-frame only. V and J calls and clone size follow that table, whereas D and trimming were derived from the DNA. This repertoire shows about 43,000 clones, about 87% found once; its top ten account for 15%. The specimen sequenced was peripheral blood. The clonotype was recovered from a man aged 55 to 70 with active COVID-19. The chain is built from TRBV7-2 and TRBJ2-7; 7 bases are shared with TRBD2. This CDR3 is CASSLAGGRDYEQYF. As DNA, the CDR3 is TGTGCCAGCAGCTTAGCGGGAGGGCGGGACTACGAGCAGTACTTC.